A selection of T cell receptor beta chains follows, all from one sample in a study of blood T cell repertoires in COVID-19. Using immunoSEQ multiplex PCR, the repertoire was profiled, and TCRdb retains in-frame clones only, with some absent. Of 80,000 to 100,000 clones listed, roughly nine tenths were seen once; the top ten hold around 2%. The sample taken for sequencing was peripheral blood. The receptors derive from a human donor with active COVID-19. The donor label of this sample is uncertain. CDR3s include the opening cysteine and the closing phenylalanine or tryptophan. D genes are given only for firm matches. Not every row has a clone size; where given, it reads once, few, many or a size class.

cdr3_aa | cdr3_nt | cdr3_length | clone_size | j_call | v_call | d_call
CASRGVRYTEAFF | TGTGCCAGCAGGGGAGTCCGATACACTGAAGCTTTCTTT | 13 | - | TRBJ1-1 | TRBV6-5 | -
CASSVSSNQPQHF | TGTGCCAGCAGCGTAAGCAGCAATCAGCCCCAGCATTTT | 13 | - | TRBJ1-5 | TRBV9 | -
CASSDPGQGTSPLHF | TGTGCCAGCAGTGACCCGGGACAGGGTACCTCACCCCTCCACTTT | 15 | - | TRBJ1-6 | TRBV6-1 | TRBD1
CASSHGLGNEQFF | TGCGCCAGCAGCCATGGACTGGGGAATGAGCAGTTCTTC | 13 | - | TRBJ2-1 | TRBV4-1 | -
CASSRLGTQYF | TGTGCCAGCAGCCGCCTCGGGACCCAGTACTTC | 11 | - | TRBJ2-5 | TRBV5-5 | -
CASSRTGDNEQFF | TGTGCCAGCAGTAGGACAGGGGACAATGAGCAGTTCTTC | 13 | - | TRBJ2-1 | TRBV6-6 | TRBD1
CASSRTGDYGYTF | TGTGCCAGCAGCCGAACAGGTGACTATGGCTACACCTTC | 13 | - | TRBJ1-2 | TRBV5-4 | -
CASSLRDSSYEQYF | TGTGCCAGCAGCCTCCGGGACAGCTCCTACGAGCAGTACTTC | 14 | - | TRBJ2-7 | TRBV5-6 | TRBD1
CAISVWTGWMESPLHF | TGTGCCATCAGTGTCTGGACAGGGTGGATGGAATCACCCCTCCACTTT | 16 | - | TRBJ1-6 | TRBV10-3 | TRBD1
CASSPRLGLASTDTQYF | TGTGCCAGCAGCCCTCGCCTGGGACTAGCAAGCACAGATACGCAGTATTTT | 17 | - | TRBJ2-3 | TRBV6-2/TRBV6-3 | TRBD2
CASARGAWQETQYF | TGTGCCAGCGCTCGGGGGGCGTGGCAAGAGACCCAGTACTTC | 14 | - | TRBJ2-5 | TRBV6-6 | -
CASSQTVAGRTDTQYF | TGTGCCAGCAGCCAAACGGTGGCGGGGCGCACAGATACGCAGTATTTT | 16 | - | TRBJ2-3 | TRBV3-1/TRBV3-2 | -
CASRKGLGVADTQYF | TGTGCCAGCAGGAAAGGACTAGGAGTCGCAGATACGCAGTATTTT | 15 | - | TRBJ2-3 | TRBV7-2 | TRBD2
CASSLEGTSRPLHEQYF | TGTGCCAGCAGCTTGGAGGGTACTAGCCGACCTCTCCACGAGCAGTACTTC | 17 | - | TRBJ2-7 | TRBV5-6 | -
CASSMNPPGNQPQHF | TGTGCCAGTAGTATGAATCCTCCAGGGAATCAGCCCCAGCATTTT | 15 | - | TRBJ1-5 | TRBV19 | -
CASSSGVEGTDTQYF | TGTGCCAGCTCGAGCGGGGTGGAGGGGACAGATACGCAGTATTTT | 15 | - | TRBJ2-3 | TRBV3-1/TRBV3-2 | TRBD2
CASSQGNSYNEQFF | TGTGCCAGCAGTCAGGGGAACTCCTACAATGAGCAGTTCTTC | 14 | - | TRBJ2-1 | TRBV6-5 | -
CASSHRDIYSPLHF | TGTGCCAGCAGCCACCGGGACATTTATTCACCCCTCCACTTT | 14 | - | TRBJ1-6 | TRBV5-6 | -
CASSQVGTLGNTIYF | TGCGCCAGCAGCCAAGTGGGGACACTTGGAAACACCATATATTTT | 15 | - | TRBJ1-3 | TRBV4-1 | -
CATSDSGTSGGYNTGELFF | TGTGCCACCAGTGACTCCGGGACTAGCGGGGGCTATAACACCGGGGAGCTGTTTTTT | 19 | - | TRBJ2-2 | TRBV24-1 | TRBD2
CASSLTSGGVYNEQFF | TGCGCCAGCAGCTTGACTAGCGGGGGAGTCTACAATGAGCAGTTCTTC | 16 | - | TRBJ2-1 | TRBV5-1 | TRBD2
CASSLDPGQAYGYTF | TGCGCCAGCAGCTTGGACCCGGGACAGGCCTATGGCTACACCTTC | 15 | - | TRBJ1-2 | TRBV5-1 | TRBD1
CASSVPSTGYGYTF | TGTGCCAGCAGCGTCCCATCTACAGGGTATGGCTACACCTTC | 14 | - | TRBJ1-2 | TRBV9 | -
CAVARRDPGYNEQFF | TGTGCCGTTGCAAGGAGGGACCCCGGCTACAATGAGCAGTTCTTC | 15 | - | TRBJ2-1 | TRBV6-5 | -
CASRGAGDTGELFF | TGTGCCAGCAGGGGGGCGGGGGACACCGGGGAGCTGTTTTTT | 14 | - | TRBJ2-2 | TRBV2 | -
CASSREGVTSGGAKQYF | TGTGCCAGCAGCCGCGAAGGGGTTACTAGCGGGGGGGCCAAGCAGTACTTC | 17 | - | TRBJ2-7 | TRBV7-2 | TRBD2
CASSLNTAADTQYF | TGCGCCAGCAGCCTTAACACTGCGGCAGATACGCAGTATTTT | 14 | - | TRBJ2-3 | TRBV5-1 | -
CASSSTTDTQYF | TGTGCCAGCAGTAGCACCACTGATACGCAGTATTTT | 12 | - | TRBJ2-3 | TRBV28 | -
CASRAERVNSPLHF | TGTGCCAGCAGGGCGGAACGAGTAAATTCACCCCTCCACTTT | 14 | - | TRBJ1-6 | TRBV28 | -
CASSWGRAGELFF | TGTGCCAGCAGTTGGGGGCGCGCCGGGGAGCTGTTTTTT | 13 | - | TRBJ2-2 | TRBV5-5 | -
CASSTDNRGVFYGYTF | TGTGCCAGTAGTACAGATAACAGGGGGGTTTTCTATGGCTACACCTTC | 16 | once | TRBJ1-2 | TRBV19 | TRBD1
CASSYRQGGEYF | TGTGCCAGCAGTTACCGCCAGGGCGGGGAGTACTTC | 12 | - | TRBJ2-5 | TRBV6-6 | -
CASSSGQGGLNEQYF | TGTGCCAGCAGTTCCGGACAGGGGGGGCTAAACGAGCAGTACTTC | 15 | - | TRBJ2-7 | TRBV6-2/TRBV6-3 | TRBD1
CASSLGQGSSPLHF | TGTGCCAGCAGCTTAGGGCAGGGAAGTTCACCCCTCCACTTT | 14 | - | TRBJ1-6 | TRBV7-3 | -
CASSLSRQDYGYTF | TGTGCCAGCAGTTTATCGCGACAGGACTATGGCTACACCTTC | 14 | - | TRBJ1-2 | TRBV27 | -
CASSLVESAVEAFF | TGCGCCAGCAGCTTGGTAGAGTCGGCGGTTGAAGCTTTCTTT | 14 | - | TRBJ1-1 | TRBV5-1 | -
CASSTGLAVEAFF | TGTGCCAGCAGCACAGGGCTGGCCGTTGAAGCTTTCTTT | 13 | - | TRBJ1-1 | TRBV27 | -
CASSFGLAGGRDTQYF | TGTGCCAGCAGTTTCGGACTAGCGGGGGGGCGGGATACGCAGTATTTT | 16 | - | TRBJ2-3 | TRBV2 | TRBD2
CASSPVIMWTSGGEGAYEQYF | TGTGCCAGCAGCCCTGTGATCATGTGGACTAGCGGGGGAGAAGGAGCCTACGAGCAGTACTTC | 21 | - | TRBJ2-7 | TRBV4-2 | TRBD2
CASSAWDSDTQYF | TGTGCCAGCAGCGCCTGGGACTCAGATACGCAGTATTTT | 13 | - | TRBJ2-3 | TRBV9 | -
CASSYSEGREFYNEQFF | TGTGCCAGCAGTTACTCTGAGGGAAGGGAATTTTACAATGAGCAGTTCTTC | 17 | - | TRBJ2-1 | TRBV6-2/TRBV6-3 | -
CASSLEGGGEQYF | TGTGCCAGCAGCTTAGAAGGGGGGGGCGAGCAGTACTTC | 13 | - | TRBJ2-7 | TRBV11-2 | -
CASIKRRGSTDTQYF | TGTGCCAGCATCAAGAGGCGGGGGAGCACAGATACGCAGTATTTT | 15 | - | TRBJ2-3 | TRBV6-5 | TRBD2
CASRAGQGILFPEAFF | TGTGCCAGCAGAGCCGGACAGGGGATATTATTCCCGGAAGCTTTCTTT | 16 | few | TRBJ1-1 | TRBV2 | TRBD1
CASSPARAILFF | TGTGCCAGTAGTCCAGCGCGGGCGATACTGTTTTTT | 12 | - | TRBJ1-4 | TRBV19 | -
CASSWGQSSYNSPLHF | TGTGCCAGCAGTTGGGGACAGAGCTCCTATAATTCACCCCTCCACTTT | 16 | once | TRBJ1-6 | TRBV6-5 | TRBD1